One sample yielded the 9 T cell receptor beta chains listed below, sequenced in a study of blood T cell repertoires in COVID-19. Produced via immunoSEQ multiplex PCR; TCRdb's table is partial and in-frame only. The repertoire holds around 60,000 clones, roughly 84% seen once, with roughly 10% in the top ten. Sequencing input: peripheral blood. These receptors all stem from a man aged 45-65 years with COVID-19, enrolled during active disease.

Note on this clone: One junction end does not reproduce the germline sequence, and a read error may be involved. DNA of the CDR3: TGTGCCAGCAGTTCTCCAGGGGGCAAACAGCCCCAGCATTTT. This sequence encodes CASSSPGGKQPQHF. V gene TRBV28 combines with J gene TRBJ1-5; 8 bases are a match to TRBD1. Per germline, CDR1 MDHEN and CDR2 SYDVKM. The CDR3 has 14 residues.

The chain uses TRBV5-4 and TRBJ2-3, with D hard to call. Germline values: CDR1 SGHNT, CDR2 YYREEE (reference sequence). The CDR3 length is 12 residues. V lost 4 bases, J lost 7 bases, and 10 bases lay in between. The CDR3 DNA sequence: TGTGCCAGCAGCCGGAGTGGAAATACGCAGTATTTT. The encoded protein is CASSRSGNTQYF.

The chain joins TRBV7-3 to TRBJ2-1; tentative D call: TRBD2 (6 bases). The germline V gene encodes CDR1 SGHTA and CDR2 FQGTGA. There are 13 residues in the CDR3. V was pared by 2 bases and J by 5 bases, with 7 bases between. CDR3 sequence (DNA): TGTGCCAGCAGCTTACGGGAGCACAATGAGCAGTTCTTC. It translates to CASSLREHNEQFF.

V usage is TRBV5-5 and J usage is TRBJ1-5, with a tentative D call TRBD1 (5 bases). The CDR3 runs 14 residues. The V end lost 1 base, the J end lost 3 bases, and 8 bases lay between the germline ends. Germline loops: CDR1 SGHKS, CDR2 YYEKEE (reference sequence). CDR3 residues: CASSLRDSNQPQHF. CDR3 DNA: TGTGCCAGCAGCTTGAGGGACTCCAATCAGCCCCAGCATTTT.

This chain connects TRBV13 to TRBJ1-4; 9 bases line up with TRBD1. Germline assignment: CDR1 PRHDT and CDR2 FYEKMQ (reference sequence). CDR3 length: 13 amino acids. Trimming at V came to 5 bases and at J to 14 bases, leaving 9 bases not matched to a gene. The CDR3 region is CASSDTGQGLLFF. DNA for the CDR3: TGTGCCAGCAGCGACACGGGACAGGGTTTGCTGTTTTTT.

The chain joins TRBV28 to TRBJ2-3, with TRBD2 matching over 7 bases. The CDR3 has 15 residues. Trimming removed 5 bases from V and 2 bases from J; junction bases left unmatched: 7. CDR1 and CDR2 (germline): MDHEN, SYDVKM. The CDR3 bases are TGTGCCAGCAGTATACCAGCGGGAACCACAGATACGCAGTATTTT. Its translation is CASSIPAGTTDTQYF.

V gene TRBV29-1 combines with J gene TRBJ2-3; 8 nucleotides agree with TRBD2. CDR1 is SQVTM, CDR2 ANQGSEA, per germline. The CDR3 is made up of 16 amino acids. With 3 bases clipped from V and 7 bases from J, the junction kept 15 bases outside the gene matches. CDR3 in DNA: TGCAGCGTTGATGGAAGGTGGGCGGGAGGAGGAAATACGCAGTATTTT. Protein sequence: CSVDGRWAGGGNTQYF.

The chain uses TRBV18 and TRBJ1-1, with 8 nucleotides matching TRBD1. The J segment lost 4 bases and the V segment lost 2 bases, leaving 9 bases of the junction unmatched. Per germline, CDR1 KGHSH and CDR2 LQKENI. CDR3 length: 16 amino acids. Written as DNA, the CDR3 is TGTGCCAGCTCACCAGACAGGGGAGGATTGGGCACTGAAGCTTTCTTT. This sequence encodes CASSPDRGGLGTEAFF.

There are a few counts of this clone. J is TRBJ2-1 and V is TRBV25-1; D gene uncertain. Trimming took off 5 bases at V and 8 bases at J, with 7 bases between the two ends. CDR1 and CDR2 from the germline V gene are MGHDK and SYGVNS. The CDR3 loop spans 11 amino acids. The CDR3 here is CASSFGDEQFF. CDR3 nucleotide sequence: TGTGCCAGCAGTTTTGGAGATGAGCAGTTCTTC.